A selection of T cell receptor beta chains follows, all from one sample in a study of T-cell reconstitution after alpha-beta-depleted transplantation in children. Using its own MiXCR run on the PCR reads, TCRdb lists one record per CDR3 protein. The sample consists of 60,000 to 70,000 distinct CDR3 sequences, just under 5% of them appearing once. The sequencing used PBMCs, mostly from graft donor cells, collected 180 days after TCRalphabeta/CD19-depleted stem cell transplant. These receptors were collected from a boy younger than two who had a stem cell transplant for acute myeloid leukemia, so the T cells may come from the graft donor. CDR3s include the opening cysteine and the closing phenylalanine or tryptophan. The D gene is left open where the match is weak. Rows may omit the clone size; those that give it use once, few, many or a size class.

d_gene	v_gene	j_gene	abundance	CDR3aa	CDR3nt
-	TRBV5-1	TRBJ1-2	many	CASSLEGRYGYTF	TGCGCCAGCAGCTTGGAGGGGCGCTATGGCTACACCTTC
-	TRBV5-1	TRBJ2-6	many	CASSLDIRSSGANVLTF	TGCGCCAGCAGCTTGGACATACGCAGCTCTGGGGCCAACGTCCTGACTTTC
-	TRBV20-1	TRBJ1-4	many	CSASRFGGATNEKLFF	TGCAGTGCTAGTCGGTTTGGGGGCGCGACTAATGAAAAACTGTTTTTT
-	TRBV7-3	TRBJ2-7	many	CASSPRAGLAYEQYF	TGTGCCAGCAGCCCCCGGGCAGGGCTCGCCTACGAGCAGTACTTC
-	TRBV5-5	TRBJ2-5	many	CASSANQETQYF	TGTGCCAGCAGCGCCAACCAAGAGACCCAGTACTTC
-	TRBV5-3	TRBJ1-2	-	CAMGPGVHGYTF	TGTGCCATGGGCCCTGGGGTCCACGGCTACACCTTC
-	TRBV11-2	TRBJ1-2	many	CASSFSWRGANYGYTF	TGTGCCAGCAGCTTCTCCTGGAGGGGAGCTAACTATGGCTACACCTTC
-	TRBV19	TRBJ1-1	many	CASRYGNRPVTEAFF	TGTGCCAGTCGATATGGAAACAGGCCCGTCACTGAAGCTTTCTTT
-	TRBV5-1	TRBJ2-7	many	CASSPEQVVTYEQYF	TGCGCCAGCTCCCCGGAACAGGTTGTAACCTACGAGCAGTACTTC
-	TRBV20-1	TRBJ2-7	many	CSASGTFYSYEQYF	TGCAGTGCGTCCGGGACTTTTTATTCCTACGAGCAGTACTTC